The T cell receptor beta chain described here comes from a study of human T cells and chemical hapten exposure (dated by TCRdb to the early 2020s). In terms of the full investigation: For sensitization, 2% DPC in acetone was applied to a 2 cm by 2 cm area of upper inner arm skin. Patients additionally received weekly therapeutic DPC doses to the scalp throughout the approximately 22-week study period. Patch testing on the upper back used Finn chambers containing 0.01% DPC, with scoring done after 6 days according to International Contact Dermatitis Research Group standards. The patient cohort, mostly female, included alopecia areata with under or over 50% scalp involvement, alopecia totalis and alopecia universalis. Libraries were pooled for sequencing, and variation in per-sample TCR yields was attributed mainly to small differences in library volumes within the pool. Peripheral blood TCR repertoire changes were tracked in vivo in alopecia patients during primary and secondary sensitization to the hapten diphenylcyclopropenone (DPC). Patient blood was sampled pre-sensitization (week 0) and at 2, 6 and about 24 weeks after DPC sensitization. Twenty-nine alopecia patients gave blood for TCR sequencing at one to four time points (pre-sensitization, 2, 6 and 24 weeks). Study-wide findings and limitations: Because every patient had alopecia, a presumed autoimmune disease, the patients' immune response might differ from that of healthy individuals. After repeated subsampling, the strength of the expansion versus patch-test correlation and the threshold at which it became significant changed. Significantly more large CDR3 similarity clusters were formed by expanded TCRs than by pre-sensitization or healthy control sets, consistent with antigen-driven responses. DPC sensitization did not change how many TCRs were above 1 in 1000 frequency, and no evidence was found of alterations in global repertoire structure. The number of PT1 expanded TCRs positively correlated with patch test score, significant at thresholds 8, 16 and 32 but not 4.

The library was made by RACE. The sequencer listed for this sample is NextSeq 500. Library preparation attached unique molecular identifiers to individual cDNA molecules for quantitative, reproducible TCR counting. For every blood RNA sample, sequencing covered both the TCR alpha and TCR beta chains. The paper's data handling went like this. Samples had a median of around 92,000 TCRs, with a range from roughly 23,224 to 700,000. V, J and CDR3 annotation of the TCR reads was carried out using the Decombinator software suite. Every sample was subsampled to the same number of TCRs (28,000) for the PS versus PT1 abundance plots. Expanded TCRs were defined as absent before sensitization and observed at least eight times at the 2-week time point. The public reads were reprocessed in TCRdb via fastp at Q25 and MiXCR, keeping in-frame beta chains. When rows share a CDR3 protein, they turn into one entry using the most common DNA and genes. The V and J calls follow TCRdb's processing rather than the paper's. This sample comprises approximately 340,000 distinct CDR3 sequences, approximately 6.3% of them detected only once. The top ten constitute more than 7% of the sample.

This clonotype has at least ten counts. Its antigen remains unidentified. Base qualities were left out, and no much larger clone turns up one base away. This specimen's time point label, per the study, means: patch test 1, 2 weeks after DPC sensitization. This specimen's treatment or condition label, interpreted: therapeutic diphenylcyclopropenone sensitization with weekly scalp DPC. At each patch-test visit, blood was drawn before the patch test was applied. Patients were considered eligible if aged 18 to 70, diagnosed with alopecia and deemed suitable for DPC therapy, and patients were excluded if pregnant. Total RNA was extracted from unfractionated whole blood collected in Tempus Blood RNA tubes. The sample was whole blood, taken in connection with sensitization to the hapten diphenylcyclopropenone (DPC). The sequence was collected from a woman younger than 35 with alopecia areata. Some clones in this sample may be carry-over from other donors' samples.

This receptor has the CDR3 CASSPQGNTEAFF. The DNA reads TGTGCCAGCAGCCCACAGGGGAACACTGAAGCTTTCTTT. The chain is made from TRBV7-9 and TRBJ1-1, with a tentative D gene TRBD1 over 6 matching bases. Reading from cysteine to phenylalanine, the CDR3 counts 13 amino acids. Left in the record is the CDR3 DNA by itself, 39 bases read in frame from the first base. V lost 5 bases and J lost 1 base; the stretch between them is 8 bases long. Via the germline V gene (reference sequence), CDR1 is SEHNR and CDR2 FQNEAQ.